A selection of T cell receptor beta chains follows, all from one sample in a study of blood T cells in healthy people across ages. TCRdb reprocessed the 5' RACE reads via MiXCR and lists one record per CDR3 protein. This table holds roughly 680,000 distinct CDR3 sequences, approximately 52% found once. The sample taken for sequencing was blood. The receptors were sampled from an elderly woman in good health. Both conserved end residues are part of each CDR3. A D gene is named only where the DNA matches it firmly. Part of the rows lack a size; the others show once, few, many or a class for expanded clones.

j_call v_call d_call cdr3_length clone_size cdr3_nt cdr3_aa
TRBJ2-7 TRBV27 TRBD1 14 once TGTGCCAGCTGGGAGACAGGGAAATCCTACGAGCAGTACTTC CASWETGKSYEQYF
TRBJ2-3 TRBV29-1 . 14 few TGCAGCGTTGAACGGGGTCCCAGCACAGATACGCAGTATTTT CSVERGPSTDTQYF
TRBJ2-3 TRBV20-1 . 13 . TGCAGTGCTAGCGAGAGCGGCACAGATACGCAGTATTTT CSASESGTDTQYF
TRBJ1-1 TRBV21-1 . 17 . TGTGCCAGCAGCCGATGGGCGGGGGAAGTAGGGAACACTGAAGCTTTCTTT CASSRWAGEVGNTEAFF
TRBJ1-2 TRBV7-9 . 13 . TGTGCCAGCAACTACGGCGGGGTGGGAGGCTACACCTTC CASNYGGVGGYTF
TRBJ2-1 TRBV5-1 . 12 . TGCGCCAGCAGGCAGGGATCTAATGAGCAGTTCTTC CASRQGSNEQFF
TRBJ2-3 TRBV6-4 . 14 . TGTGCCAGCAGTGACTCGACAGACACAGATACGCAGTATTTT CASSDSTDTDTQYF
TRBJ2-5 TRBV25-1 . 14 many TGTGCCAGCAGTGAATTGGGGGTCCAAGAGACCCAGTACTTC CASSELGVQETQYF
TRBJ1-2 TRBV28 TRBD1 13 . TGTGCCACCTATTGGGACAGGGGGCAGGGCTACACCTTC CATYWDRGQGYTF
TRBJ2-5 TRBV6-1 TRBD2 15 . TGTGCCAGCAGTGGAGCGGGAGTCGGGTACAATGAGCAGTACTTC CASSGAGVGYNEQYF
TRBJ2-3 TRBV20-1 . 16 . TGCAGTGCTAGACAAATGGTCGGAGGGGTCACAGATACGCAGTATTTT CSARQMVGGVTDTQYF
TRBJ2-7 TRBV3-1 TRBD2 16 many TGTGCCAGCAGCAAACGGACTAGCGGGAGAATCCACGAGCAGTACTTC CASSKRTSGRIHEQYF
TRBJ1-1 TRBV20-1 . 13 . TGCAGTGCTAGTAGATTCCTGAACACTGAAGCTTTCTTT CSASRFLNTEAFF
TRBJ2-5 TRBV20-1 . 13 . TGCAGTGCTAAGCAGGGGGGGAGGGAGACCCAGTACTTC CSAKQGGRETQYF
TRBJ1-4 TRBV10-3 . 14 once TGTGCCATCAGTGAAGGCGGTGGGGACGAAAAACTGTTTTTT CAISEGGGDEKLFF
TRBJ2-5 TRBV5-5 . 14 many TGTGCCAGCAGCAGGGGGTCTATTCAAGAGACCCAGTACTTC CASSRGSIQETQYF
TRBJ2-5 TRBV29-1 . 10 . TGCAGCGTCAGAAAAGAGACCCAGTACTTC CSVRKETQYF
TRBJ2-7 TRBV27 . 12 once TGTGCCAGCAGTTATCAACAGTGCGAGCAGTACTTC CASSYQQCEQYF
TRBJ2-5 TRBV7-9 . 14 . TGTGCCAGCAGCTCCGAAATAGGGAGAGAGACCCAGTACTTC CASSSEIGRETQYF
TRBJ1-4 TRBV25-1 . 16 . TGTGCCAGCCGGCGGCCAGGGAGGTCGGCTAATGAAAAACTGTTTTTT CASRRPGRSANEKLFF
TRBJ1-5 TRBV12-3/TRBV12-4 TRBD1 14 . TGTGCCAGCAGTCCGGACAGGGAGTATCAGCCCCAGCATTTT CASSPDREYQPQHF
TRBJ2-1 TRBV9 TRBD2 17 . TGTGCCAGCAGCGGTGGATGGGCTAGCGGGACTTACAATGAGCAGTTCTTC CASSGGWASGTYNEQFF
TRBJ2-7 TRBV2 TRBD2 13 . TGTGCCAGCGGACTAGCGGGTAGCGGGGAGCAGTACTTC CASGLAGSGEQYF
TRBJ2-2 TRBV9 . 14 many TGTGCCAGCAGCGTAGGGGCGAACACCGGGGAGCTGTTTTTT CASSVGANTGELFF
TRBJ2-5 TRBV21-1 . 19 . TGTGCCAGCAGCCCTCGACCAAATGGTAGACGAGTGCCCCGGGAGACCCAGTACTTC CASSPRPNGRRVPRETQYF
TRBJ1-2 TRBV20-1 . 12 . TGCAGTGCTAGAGCGGGGGGCTATGGCTACACCTTC CSARAGGYGYTF